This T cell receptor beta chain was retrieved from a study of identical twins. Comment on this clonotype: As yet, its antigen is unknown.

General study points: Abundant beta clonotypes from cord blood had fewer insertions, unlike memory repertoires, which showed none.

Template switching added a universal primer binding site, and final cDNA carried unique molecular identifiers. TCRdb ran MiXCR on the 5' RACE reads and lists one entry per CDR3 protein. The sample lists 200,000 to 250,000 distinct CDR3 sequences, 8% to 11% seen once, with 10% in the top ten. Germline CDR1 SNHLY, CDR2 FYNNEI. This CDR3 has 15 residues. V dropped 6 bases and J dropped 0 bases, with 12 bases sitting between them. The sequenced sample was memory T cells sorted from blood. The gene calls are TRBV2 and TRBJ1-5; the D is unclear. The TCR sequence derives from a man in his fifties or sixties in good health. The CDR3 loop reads CASRYLGVSNQPQHF. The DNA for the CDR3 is TGTGCCAGCAGATACCTGGGTGTTAGCAATCAGCCCCAGCATTTT.